The clone carrying this TCR beta chain was seen many times. Its matching antigen is unknown. To make TCR beta libraries, researchers used iRepertoire HTBI primers and Arm-PCR of CDR3 regions. TCRdb recomputed calls from the multiplex PCR reads with MiXCR, one row per CDR3 protein. The sample yields some 230,000 distinct CDR3 sequences, approximately 16% seen once. Stated time point: newly diagnosed GD, antithyroid drugs for less than 3 months. From RNA extracted from PBMCs, the TCR library was made. Guidelines of the American Thyroid Association were used to diagnose Graves' disease. The data were obtained in a study of regulatory T cells in long-lasting Graves disease. The V gene lost 1 base and the J gene lost 2 bases, with 8 bases spanning the gap. This CDR3 comprises 15 residues. The germline V gene encodes CDR1 KGHSH and CDR2 LQKENI. The study, taken as a whole, reports: A reduction in accuracy may have resulted from the small sample size.

This TCR derives from a female donor with Graves disease. Sequencing was performed on peripheral blood mononuclear cells (PBMCs), taken at new diagnosis, from a patient treated with antithyroid drugs. This chain joins TRBV18 and TRBJ2-2, with D unresolved. The CDR3 reads CASSPQGINTGELFF. Here the CDR3 DNA reads TGTGCCAGCTCACCACAAGGGATCAACACCGGGGAGCTGTTTTTT.